This T cell receptor (beta chain) was documented in a study of blood T cell repertoires in COVID-19. Some clones are missing from TCRdb's copy, which holds only in-frame ones; the method was immunoSEQ multiplex PCR. The profile shows around 300,000 clones, about 90% of them singletons. Germline trimming cut 4 bases from V and 6 bases from J; bases unmatched to any gene: 11. Germline CDR1 LGHDT, CDR2 YNNKEL (reference sequence). CDR3 length: 15 amino acids. Sequences were obtained from peripheral blood. This TCR was sampled from a woman aged 40 to 50 with COVID-19, enrolled during active disease. The chain is built from TRBV3-1 (or the pseudogene TRBV3-2) and TRBJ1-2; 7 nucleotides line up with TRBD1. CDR3 sequence reads: CASSPARDREDGYTF. In DNA, the CDR3 is TGTGCCAGCAGCCCAGCTCGAGACAGGGAGGATGGCTACACCTTC.